Below, 30 T cell receptor beta chains from the same sample are listed, as sequenced in a study of cytomegalovirus exposure and HLA in healthy donors. Clones were read by immunoSEQ multiplex PCR, and TCRdb kept only the in-frame ones, dropping some. The table has roughly 300,000 clones, about 90% seen once. Sequencing was carried out using PBMCs. The receptors were sampled from a woman in her twenties or thirties in good health and CMV-seropositive.

This chain's CDR3 is CASSFVDFLAGYNEQFF. CDR3 nucleotides: TGTGCCAGCAGCTTTGTCGACTTTCTAGCGGGGTACAATGAGCAGTTCTTC. The chain recombines TRBV5-6 with TRBJ2-1, with 9 nucleotides matching TRBD2. This CDR3 is built from 17 residues. The trim removed 2 bases at V and 4 bases at J, leaving 10 bases unmatched. CDR1 and CDR2 (germline): SGHDT, YYEEEE.

The CDR3 nucleotides are TGTGCCAGCAGAAGGACAGGGGGGTATGAGCAGTTCTTC. Amino acid sequence: CASRRTGGYEQFF. V is TRBV27 and J is TRBJ2-1; 10 nucleotides match TRBD1. CDR1 and CDR2 (germline): MNHEY, SMNVEV (reference sequence). CDR3 length equals 13 residues. The ends lost 6 bases at V and 8 bases at J; junction bases unmatched: 4.

This clone turned up a few times. V usage is TRBV14 and J usage is TRBJ1-2, with no clear D. Trimming removed 1 base from V and 4 bases from J, with 13 bases in between. Germline V CDR1 and CDR2: SGHDN, FVKESK. The CDR3 runs to 15 residues. The CDR3 here is CASSQVARPIYGYTF. The CDR3 bases are TGTGCCAGCAGCCAAGTCGCGAGACCCATCTATGGCTACACCTTC.

This sequence joins TRBV9 and TRBJ2-3; the D is unclear. V dropped 4 bases and J dropped 0 bases, with 12 bases sitting between them. CDR3 length equals 15 residues. Per germline, CDR1 SGDLS and CDR2 YYNGEE. The CDR3 protein is CASSYGQSSTDTQYF. DNA for the CDR3: TGTGCCAGCAGCTATGGTCAATCTAGCACAGATACGCAGTATTTT. Full variable domain (outside the CDR3, taken from reference TRBV9 and TRBJ2-3): DSGVTQTPKHLITATGQRVTLRCSPRSGDLSVYWYQQSLDQGLQFLIQYYNGEERAKGNILERFSAQQFPDLHSELNLSSLELGDSALYFCASSYGQSSTDTQYFGPGTRLTVL.

This clone has just a few counts. The rearrangement uses TRBV9 and TRBJ1-1; possibly TRBD1 for D (5 bases). CDR1 SGDLS and CDR2 YYNGEE come from the germline V gene. The V end was cut by 0 bases, the J end by 1 base, with 10 bases between. CDR3 length: 15 residues. The CDR3 reads CASSVEGLENTEAFF. CDR3 nucleotides: TGTGCCAGCAGCGTAGAGGGACTGGAGAACACTGAAGCTTTCTTT.

The chain has TRBV19 and TRBJ1-6, with a weak D call TRBD1 (5 bases). Germline V gene sequence: CDR1 LNHDA, CDR2 SQIVND (reference sequence). Trimming shortened V by 4 bases and J by 7 bases, and 14 bases separated the two germline ends. CDR3 length: 15 residues. The chain's CDR3 is CASSNTGLSNSPLHF. The CDR3 DNA reads TGTGCCAGTAGTAACACAGGTTTATCGAATTCACCCCTCCACTTT.

The chain recombines TRBV10-1 with TRBJ2-3; the D gene is possibly TRBD1 (6 bases). The V end lost 6 bases, the J end lost 0 bases, and 13 bases lay between the germline ends. The CDR3 has 15 amino acids. The germline CDR1 and CDR2 sequences are WNHNN and SYGVQD (reference sequence). The CDR3 protein is CASRRGITSTDTQYF. DNA of the CDR3: TGCGCCAGCAGAAGGGGGATAACTAGCACAGATACGCAGTATTTT.

This clone appeared once. This chain uses TRBV5-1 with TRBJ1-1; maybe TRBD1 (5 bases). V was cut by 3 bases and J by 4 bases, with 10 bases left in between. This CDR3 is 13 amino acids long. Germline V gene data show CDR1 as SGHRS and CDR2 as YFSETQ. CDR3 region: CASSWTRGTEAFF. Written as DNA, the CDR3 is TGCGCCAGCAGCTGGACAAGGGGCACTGAAGCTTTCTTT.

A single count supports this clone. The chain uses TRBV28 and TRBJ2-1, with D perhaps matching TRBD1 (6 bases). CDR3 length: 15 amino acids. In germline, CDR1 is MDHEN, CDR2 SYDVKM. The V end was cut by 5 bases, the J end by 4 bases, with 15 bases between. The CDR3: CASSETGMAYNEQFF. The DNA of the CDR3 is TGTGCCAGCAGTGAGACAGGCATGGCTTACAATGAGCAGTTCTTC.

V is TRBV19 and J is TRBJ1-1; 7 nucleotides agree with TRBD1. The germline V gene has CDR1 LNHDA and CDR2 SQIVND (reference sequence). The CDR3 length is 14 residues. J was trimmed by 2 bases and V by 3 bases; bases with no gene match: 3. The CDR3 DNA sequence: TGTGCCAGTAGTATGGTAGGGGGCAACACTGAAGCTTTCTTT. It specifies CASSMVGGNTEAFF. Variable domain in full (rest from reference TRBV19 and TRBJ1-1): DGGITQSPKYLFRKEGQNVTLSCEQNLNHDAMYWYRQDPGQGLRLIYYSQIVNDFQKGDIAEGYSVSREKKESFPLTVTSAQKNPTAFYLCASSMVGGNTEAFFGQGTRLTVV.

This chain uses TRBV7-8 with TRBJ2-5; perhaps D is TRBD1 or TRBD2 (6 bases each). The CDR3 spans 15 residues. CDR1 and CDR2 (germline): SGHVS, FQNEAQ. Trimming stripped 7 bases from V and 0 bases from J, with 15 bases between. The CDR3 sequence is CASMRGERYQETQYF. The CDR3 DNA is TGTGCCAGCATGAGGGGGGAGAGGTACCAAGAGACCCAGTACTTC.

This clone has just one count. V usage is TRBV29-1 and J usage is TRBJ2-2; 7 bases agree with TRBD2. V trimming: 7 bases; J trimming: 4 bases; junction bases outside the gene matches: 15. The CDR3 extends over 16 amino acids. From germline, CDR1 is SQVTM and CDR2 ANQGSEA. CDR3: CSATGLAGRPTGELFF. The CDR3 nucleotides are TGCAGCGCCACGGGGTTAGCGGGCCGGCCCACCGGGGAGCTGTTTTTT.

V gene TRBV18 combines with J gene TRBJ1-5; TRBD1 aligns across 7 bases. The V gene's germline CDR1 is KGHSH and CDR2 LQKENI. With 4 bases clipped from V and 0 bases from J, the junction kept 3 bases outside the gene matches. The length of the CDR3 is 15 residues. In DNA, the CDR3 is TGTGCCAGCTCACAGACAGGGAATAGCAATCAGCCCCAGCATTTT. It encodes CASSQTGNSNQPQHF.

This clone was seen only a few times. The rearrangement joins TRBV2 to TRBJ1-5, with D tentatively TRBD1 (6 bases). The germline V gene encodes CDR1 SNHLY and CDR2 FYNNEI. V was trimmed by 4 bases and J by 0 bases, leaving 13 bases between them. There are 16 residues in the CDR3. The CDR3 nucleotides read TGTGCCAGCAGTGCAAGGGGGACGGCTAGCAATCAGCCCCAGCATTTT. Amino acids: CASSARGTASNQPQHF.

The chain carries TRBV27 and TRBJ2-3, with D possibly being TRBD1 (6 bases). Trimming shortened V by 6 bases and J by 3 bases, and 16 bases separated the two germline ends. Germline CDR1 and CDR2: MNHEY and SMNVEV (reference sequence). The CDR3 spans 15 residues. CDR3 DNA: TGTGCCAGCAGACTACAGGGAATAAGAACAGATACGCAGTATTTT. Translation: CASRLQGIRTDTQYF.

The rearrangement links TRBV5-1 to TRBJ2-1, with D perhaps TRBD2 (6 bases). Trimming stripped 3 bases from V and 8 bases from J, with 18 bases between. CDR3 length: 15 residues. CDR1 is SGHRS and CDR2 is YFSETQ in the germline V gene. The CDR3 reads CASSSGTYPADEQFF. CDR3 nucleotides: TGCGCCAGCAGCTCGGGGACTTACCCCGCCGATGAGCAGTTCTTC.

V usage is TRBV2 and J usage is TRBJ2-2; unclear D gene. The V gene lost 6 bases and the J gene lost 4 bases, with 18 bases spanning the gap. CDR3 length: 16 amino acids. CDR1 and CDR2 (germline): SNHLY, FYNNEI. CDR3 sequence (DNA): TGTGCCAGCAGGGACCTCCACGGGCCGAGCACCGGGGAGCTGTTTTTT. Protein product: CASRDLHGPSTGELFF.

CDR3 sequence: CASSPTGPQETQYF. The CDR3 DNA reads TGTGCCAGCTCACCGACAGGCCCGCAAGAGACCCAGTACTTC. This chain joins TRBV18 and TRBJ2-5, with D perhaps TRBD1 (6 bases). V lost 3 bases to trimming and J lost 2 bases, with 10 bases between them. There are 14 residues in the CDR3. CDR1 and CDR2 from the germline V gene are KGHSH and LQKENI.

This clone was seen once. This chain joins TRBV18 and TRBJ2-3; perhaps D is TRBD1 or TRBD2 (5 bases each). The V end lost 2 bases, the J end lost 2 bases, and 8 bases lay between the germline ends. This CDR3 comprises 14 residues. Germline CDR1 is KGHSH and CDR2 is LQKENI. The CDR3: CASSPGTYTDTQYF. The CDR3 DNA reads TGTGCCAGCTCACCAGGGACCTACACAGATACGCAGTATTTT.

The chain employs TRBV7-8 and TRBJ2-7; possibly TRBD1 or TRBD2 for D (5 bases each). The V end lost 1 base, the J end lost 0 bases, and 10 bases lay between the germline ends. Germline-derived CDR1 and CDR2 are SGHVS and FQNEAQ. This CDR3 contains 15 residues. CDR3 amino acids: CASSLGPGSSYEQYF. CDR3 nucleotide sequence: TGTGCCAGCAGCTTAGGGCCAGGGAGCTCCTACGAGCAGTACTTC.

This clone came up many times. The chain combines TRBV7-2 with TRBJ1-6, with D maybe TRBD1 (6 bases). This CDR3 has 14 residues. CDR1 SGHTA and CDR2 FQGNSA come from the germline V gene. Trimming cost V 0 bases and J 7 bases, with 7 bases left between them. As DNA, the CDR3 is TGTGCCAGCAGCTTAGCGGGACAAAATTCACCCCTCCACTTT. The encoded protein is CASSLAGQNSPLHF. The full variable domain, with the rest looked up from reference TRBV7-2 and TRBJ1-6, is GAGVSQSPSNKVTEKGKDVELRCDPISGHTALYWYRQSLGQGLEFLIYFQGNSAPDKSGLPSDRFSAERTGGSVSTLTIQRTQQEDSAVYLCASSLAGQNSPLHFGNGTRLTVT.

The chain links TRBV18 to TRBJ1-5; TRBD1 aligns across 9 bases. This CDR3 is 14 amino acids long. The V segment lost 6 bases and the J segment 6 bases; nucleotides outside the gene matches: 6. Germline CDR1 KGHSH, CDR2 LQKENI. The CDR3 spells CASSRQGEVQPQHF. The DNA of the CDR3 is TGTGCCAGCTCCAGACAGGGGGAGGTTCAGCCCCAGCATTTT.

The chain carries TRBV7-9 and TRBJ1-5, with D unclear. This CDR3 has 17 amino acids. Trimming removed 2 bases at V and 0 bases at J, with 14 bases between. The germline V gene has CDR1 SEHNR and CDR2 FQNEAQ (reference sequence). Written as DNA, the CDR3 is TGTGCCAGCAGCTTATACATTGGCCCTGTTAGCAATCAGCCCCAGCATTTT. Protein: CASSLYIGPVSNQPQHF.

The rearrangement links TRBV27 to TRBJ1-1; D is ambiguous. The CDR3 extends over 13 amino acids. Germline V gives CDR1 MNHEY, CDR2 SMNVEV (reference sequence). V lost 6 bases and J lost 2, with 10 bases in between. CDR3 region: CASRVAVNTEAFF. For the CDR3, the DNA is TGTGCCAGCAGGGTGGCAGTCAACACTGAAGCTTTCTTT.

The genes are TRBV2 and TRBJ2-3; no definite D call. The CDR3 is 15 amino acids. Trimming removed 7 bases at V and 0 bases at J, with 14 bases between. CDR1 is SNHLY and CDR2 is FYNNEI in the germline V gene. As DNA, the CDR3 is TGTGCCAGCACCATCCGGCCCGTAAGCACAGATACGCAGTATTTT. Translating it yields CASTIRPVSTDTQYF.

Details on this clone: This is likely a read error, given that the CDR3 carries no conserved phenylalanine or tryptophan at its end. The DNA is omitted, as the CDR3 cannot be located on it reliably, and the CDR3 follows TCRdb's listing. The chain links TRBV6-5 to TRBJ1-2. Germline V gene sequence: CDR1 MNHEY, CDR2 SVGAGI. The CDR3 is made up of 9 amino acids, end residues included. CDR3 region: CASSSGVIA.

This chain uses TRBV6-1 with TRBJ1-3; D gene uncertain. This CDR3 region has 16 residues. The ends were cut back, 1 base at V and 4 bases at J, with 14 bases in the middle. Germline V CDR1 and CDR2: MNHNS, SASEGT. The CDR3 region is CASSEGSSFTGNTIYF. Written as DNA, the CDR3 is TGTGCCAGCAGTGAAGGTAGCTCATTTACCGGAAACACCATATATTTT.

The rearrangement links TRBV2 to TRBJ1-1, with TRBD1 identical over 7 bases. Trimming cost V 6 bases and J 10 bases; bases outside gene matches: 2. CDR3 length: 10 residues. Germline lookup yields CDR1 SNHLY and CDR2 FYNNEI. The CDR3 loop is CASRGGPAFF. The CDR3 coding sequence is TGTGCCAGCAGAGGGGGCCCAGCTTTCTTT.

This clone was counted between two and nine times. The V and J genes are TRBV7-7 and TRBJ2-7, with 7 bases identical to TRBD1. Trimming cost V 0 bases and J 3 bases; bases outside gene matches: 5. CDR1 and CDR2 (germline): SSHAT, FNYEAQ (reference sequence). This CDR3 is built from 15 residues. The CDR3 DNA follows: TGTGCCAGCAGCTTAGCGGCAGGGGGTCGCTACGAGCAGTACTTC. Translation gives CASSLAAGGRYEQYF.

The chain has TRBV7-9 and TRBJ2-1, with D possibly being TRBD1 or TRBD2 (5 bases each). The germline gives CDR1 SEHNR, CDR2 FQNEAQ (reference sequence). With 3 bases removed from V and 8 bases from J, the gap between germline ends came to 20 bases. This CDR3 contains 16 residues. In DNA form, the CDR3 reads TGTGCCAGCAGCTTTTTGGCAGCCGGGGCCGGGGATGAGCAGTTCTTC. This codes for CASSFLAAGAGDEQFF.